This record covers a single T cell receptor (beta chain). The sample belongs to a study of blood T cell repertoires in COVID-19. The V end lost 3 bases, the J end lost 6 bases, and 9 bases lay between the germline ends. The CDR3 loop spans 13 amino acids. Germline CDR1 SGHTA, CDR2 FQGNSA. Profiling relied on immunoSEQ multiplex PCR, and the TCRdb table lists in-frame clones only, not all of them. The sample lists some 330,000 clones; roughly 90% were seen once. Material: peripheral blood. This chain links TRBV7-2 with TRBJ1-5; no reliable D call. This sequence originates from a woman in her 50s with active or convalescent COVID-19. The CDR3 DNA is TGTGCCAGCAGCTTGGCATCTGGTCAGCCCCAGCATTTT. This gives the protein CASSLASGQPQHF.